This entry lists 30 T cell receptor beta chains sequenced from one sample in a study of blood T cell repertoires in COVID-19. Produced via immunoSEQ multiplex PCR; TCRdb's table is partial and in-frame only. The data show 290,000 or so clones, with 85% to 90% seen just once and around 1.4% held by the top ten. The sample comprised peripheral blood. The source is a man between 65 and 79 years old with acute or convalescent COVID-19.

The gene calls are TRBV6-5 and TRBJ1-5; D is perhaps TRBD1 (6 bases). With 4 bases removed from V and 6 bases from J, the gap between germline ends came to 19 bases. CDR1 MNHEY and CDR2 SVGAGI come from the germline V gene. The CDR3 has 16 residues. The CDR3 DNA is TGTGCCAGCAGTTCCTCACGGGGGGCTTCAATTCAGCCCCAGCATTTT. This encodes CASSSSRGASIQPQHF.

The CDR3 loop reads CASSPGMAGNTIYF. In DNA, the CDR3 is TGTGCCAGCTCCCCGGGAATGGCTGGAAACACCATATATTTT. The chain couples TRBV18 to TRBJ1-3; D gene uncertain. The germline CDR1 and CDR2 sequences are KGHSH and LQKENI. V dropped 6 bases and J dropped 2 bases, with 11 bases sitting between them. CDR3 length: 14 amino acids.

This clone has only one observation. The chain is built from TRBV4-3 and TRBJ2-5; D perhaps matches TRBD2 (5 bases). Germline CDR1 LGHNA, CDR2 YSLEER. The CDR3 totals 15 residues. V was trimmed by 2 bases and J by 5 bases, leaving 15 bases between them. The DNA for the CDR3 is TGCGCCAGCAGCCAAAACTGGGGAGTTGGGGAGACCCAGTACTTC. As protein: CASSQNWGVGETQYF.

The chain couples TRBV5-4 to TRBJ2-1; 12 nucleotides align to TRBD1. Germline V gene sequence: CDR1 SGHNT, CDR2 YYREEE (reference sequence). Trimming removed 3 bases from V and 8 bases from J; junction bases left unmatched: 9. The CDR3 is 16 residues long. The CDR3 sequence is CASSSGTGGAIDEQFF. The CDR3 DNA reads as TGTGCCAGCAGCTCGGGGACAGGGGGCGCGATCGATGAGCAGTTCTTC. The variable domain in full, with the rest retrieved from reference TRBV5-4 and TRBJ2-1, is ETGVTQSPTHLIKTRGQQVTLRCSSQSGHNTVSWYQQALGQGPQFIFQYYREEENGRGNFPPRFSGLQFPNYSSELNVNALELDDSALYLCASSSGTGGAIDEQFFGPGTRLTVL.

The chain employs TRBV6-1 and TRBJ1-4, with 7 bases lining up with TRBD1. The CDR3 has 15 residues. V trimming: 2 bases; J trimming: 5 bases; junction bases outside the gene matches: 5. Germline V lookup: CDR1 MNHNS, CDR2 SASEGT. For the CDR3, the DNA is TGTGCCAGCAGTGAATACAGGGGCCCAAATGAAAAACTGTTTTTT. It translates to CASSEYRGPNEKLFF.

This chain links TRBV7-2 with TRBJ1-4, with D perhaps matching TRBD1 (5 bases). The CDR3 is made up of 16 amino acids. Germline CDR1 and CDR2: SGHTA and FQGNSA. The V and J ends lost 1 base and 8 bases respectively, with 17 bases between them. CDR3 amino acids: CASSLVGRSLSEKLFF. In DNA, the CDR3 is TGTGCCAGCAGCTTAGTGGGGCGCAGCCTGAGCGAAAAACTGTTTTTT.

The chain joins TRBV2 to TRBJ1-5; D might be TRBD1 (5 bases). This CDR3 comprises 15 residues. V lost 6 bases and J 1 base, leaving 13 bases between the germline ends. Germline CDR1 is SNHLY and CDR2 is FYNNEI. CDR3 loop: CASSPFGGSNQPQHF. The CDR3 DNA reads TGTGCCAGCAGCCCCTTTGGGGGGAGCAATCAGCCCCAGCATTTT.

This sequence joins TRBV5-1 and TRBJ2-3; TRBD2 matches at 9 bases. The CDR3 has 16 residues. V lost 1 base to trimming and J lost 1 base; unmatched junction nucleotides: 4. From germline, CDR1 is SGHRS and CDR2 YFSETQ. The CDR3 sequence: CASSLTQRGGTDTQYF. The CDR3 bases are TGCGCCAGCAGCTTGACCCAGCGGGGGGGCACAGATACGCAGTATTTT.

This chain links TRBV19 with TRBJ1-1; D not resolved. CDR1 and CDR2 from the germline V gene are LNHDA and SQIVND (reference sequence). Trimming cost V 7 bases and J 0 bases, with 12 bases left between them. The CDR3 loop spans 14 amino acids. The CDR3 is CASTSTTMNTEAFF. CDR3 in DNA: TGTGCCAGTACTTCGACAACCATGAACACTGAAGCTTTCTTT. Supplemented by reference TRBV19 and TRBJ1-1, the full variable domain reads DGGITQSPKYLFRKEGQNVTLSCEQNLNHDAMYWYRQDPGQGLRLIYYSQIVNDFQKGDIAEGYSVSREKKESFPLTVTSAQKNPTAFYLCASTSTTMNTEAFFGQGTRLTVV.

This rearrangement joins TRBV2 to TRBJ2-7; a possible D gene is TRBD1 (5 bases). The ends were cut back, 6 bases at V and 3 bases at J, with 12 bases in the middle. CDR3 length: 13 amino acids. Germline assignment: CDR1 SNHLY and CDR2 FYNNEI. The CDR3 reads CASRMGPFYEQYF. The DNA of the CDR3 is TGTGCCAGCAGAATGGGGCCATTCTACGAGCAGTACTTC.

The J gene is TRBJ2-1, the V gene TRBV21-1; the table's D gene call, TRBD1, was not cross checked with the DNA. TRBV21-1 is a pseudogene. CDR3 length: 15 amino acids. In nucleotides, the CDR3 is TGTGCCAGCAGCAAAGACGAGGGGGCCGGGAATGAGCAGTTCTTC. Protein product: CASSKDEGAGNEQFF.

This sequence joins TRBV5-4 and TRBJ1-2; 9 bases map to TRBD1. Per germline, CDR1 SGHNT and CDR2 YYREEE (reference sequence). V was clipped by 4 bases and J by 5 bases; unmatched bases: 6. The CDR3 has 14 residues. CDR3 in amino acids: CASSGQGRGYGYTF. CDR3 bases: TGTGCCAGCAGCGGACAGGGGAGAGGTTATGGCTACACCTTC.

The chain couples TRBV7-6 to TRBJ1-1, with D tentatively TRBD1 (6 bases). Germline loops: CDR1 SGHVS, CDR2 FNYEAQ. V lost 7 bases to trimming and J lost 4 bases, with 25 bases between them. The CDR3 is made up of 17 amino acids. The CDR3: CASNPSPHREGVTEAFF. The CDR3 DNA reads TGTGCCAGCAACCCTTCCCCTCATCGGGAGGGGGTCACTGAAGCTTTCTTT.

CDR3 coding DNA: TGTGCCAGCCGAAGGAGGGGTAGTGAAAAACTGTTTTTT. It encodes CASRRRGSEKLFF. This sequence joins TRBV28 and TRBJ1-4; maybe TRBD1 (5 bases). Trimming left V 8 bases short and J 7 bases short, with 14 bases between. The CDR3 sequence is 13 residues long. The germline gives CDR1 MDHEN, CDR2 SYDVKM.

The chain has TRBV11-2 and TRBJ2-7; TRBD1 is a possible D gene (6 bases). The V end lost 1 base, the J end lost 4 bases, and 20 bases lay between the germline ends. The CDR3 sequence is 17 residues long. CDR1 and CDR2 (germline): SGHAT, FQNNGV. The CDR3 region has the DNA TGTGCCAGCAGCTTAGTTACAGGGCTTAGCTTCTCTTACGAGCAGTACTTC. Translated: CASSLVTGLSFSYEQYF. Drawing the rest from reference TRBV11-2 and TRBJ2-7, the complete variable domain is EAGVAQSPRYKIIEKRQSVAFWCNPISGHATLYWYQQILGQGPKLLIQFQNNGVVDDSQLPKDRFSAERLKGVDSTLKIQPAKLEDSAVYLCASSLVTGLSFSYEQYFGPGTRLTVT.

The chain links TRBV30 to TRBJ2-7; TRBD2 might be the D (6 bases). CDR1 and CDR2 (germline): GTSNPN, SVGIG (reference sequence). The V end was cut by 4 bases, the J end by 7 bases, with 14 bases between. CDR3 length equals 12 residues. The DNA for the CDR3 is TGTGCCTGGACGGCGCGGGAAGGAGAGCAGTACTTC. Its protein is CAWTAREGEQYF.

The chain uses TRBV5-4 and TRBJ2-5, with a tentative D call TRBD1 (6 bases). V lost 4 bases and J lost 2, with 21 bases in between. Looked up from germline, CDR1 is SGHNT and CDR2 is YYREEE (reference sequence). CDR3 size: 17 residues. CDR3 sequence reads: CASSPAGLGGQQETQYF. CDR3 bases: TGTGCCAGCAGCCCCGCCGGTCTAGGTGGACAGCAAGAGACCCAGTACTTC.

The chain has TRBV6-5 and TRBJ2-7; 8 positions match TRBD2. The CDR3 loop spans 13 amino acids. Germline trimming cut 5 bases from V and 6 bases from J; bases unmatched to any gene: 6. The germline CDR1 and CDR2 sequences are MNHEY and SVGAGI. The CDR3 loop is CASSISSGGEQYF. DNA for the CDR3: TGTGCCAGCAGTATCTCGAGCGGGGGCGAGCAGTACTTC.

The rearrangement uses TRBV28 and TRBJ2-7; no reliable D call. CDR1 and CDR2 (germline): MDHEN, SYDVKM. CDR3 length: 14 residues. Trimming cost V 2 bases and J 0 bases, with 8 bases left between them. CDR3 loop: CASSLTGGSYEQYF. The CDR3, as DNA: TGTGCCAGCAGTTTAACCGGCGGCTCCTACGAGCAGTACTTC.

The chain links TRBV19 to TRBJ1-5; 7 bases map to TRBD1. The CDR3 runs to 14 residues. Germline V gene data show CDR1 as LNHDA and CDR2 as SQIVND (reference sequence). V trimming: 7 bases; J trimming: 5 bases; junction bases outside the gene matches: 8. The CDR3 coding sequence is TGTGCCAGTACCATGGGGACAGCCGATCAGCCCCAGCATTTT. Its translation is CASTMGTADQPQHF.

The chain combines TRBV9 with TRBJ2-7; 10 positions agree with TRBD2. The germline CDR1 and CDR2 sequences are SGDLS and YYNGEE. Trimming took 0 bases from V and 2 from J; bases not matched to a gene: 8. This CDR3 comprises 17 residues. This CDR3 reads CASSVESALAGPYEQYF. The CDR3 bases are TGTGCCAGCAGCGTAGAATCTGCACTAGCGGGGCCCTACGAGCAGTACTTC.

The rearrangement uses TRBV2 and TRBJ2-3; D ambiguous. This CDR3 comprises 12 residues. The germline V and J ends were trimmed by 3 bases and 6 bases, with 7 bases remaining between them. Germline V gene sequence: CDR1 SNHLY, CDR2 FYNNEI. The CDR3, as DNA: TGTGCCAGCAGTGAGGCGAGGGATACGCAGTATTTT. This sequence encodes CASSEARDTQYF.

This sequence joins TRBV6-1 and TRBJ2-4; the match to TRBD2 covers 8 bases. The CDR3 totals 14 residues. CDR1 MNHNS and CDR2 SASEGT come from the germline V gene. J was trimmed by 6 bases and V by 2 bases; bases with no gene match: 3. In DNA form, the CDR3 reads TGTGCCAGCAGTGAACCGGGAGGGGGAAACATTCAGTACTTC. Amino acid sequence: CASSEPGGGNIQYF.

The chain employs TRBV28 and TRBJ1-2; D is unresolved. Trimming took off 5 bases at V and 8 bases at J, with 9 bases between the two ends. This CDR3 is 11 amino acids long. Looked up from germline, CDR1 is MDHEN and CDR2 is SYDVKM. In DNA form, the CDR3 reads TGTGCCAGCAGTCTAAAGATCGGCTACACCTTC. Its translation is CASSLKIGYTF.

The V gene is TRBV11-2, the J gene TRBJ1-2, with 9 bases aligning to TRBD1. Trimming at V came to 5 bases and at J to 3 bases, leaving 1 base not matched to a gene. CDR3 length: 13 residues. CDR1 and CDR2 (germline): SGHAT, FQNNGV. CDR3 in DNA: TGTGCCAGCAGCCGGACAGGGGACTATGGCTACACCTTC. Translation gives CASSRTGDYGYTF. The variable domain in full, with the rest retrieved from reference TRBV11-2 and TRBJ1-2, is EAGVAQSPRYKIIEKRQSVAFWCNPISGHATLYWYQQILGQGPKLLIQFQNNGVVDDSQLPKDRFSAERLKGVDSTLKIQPAKLEDSAVYLCASSRTGDYGYTFGSGTRLTVV.

This chain joins TRBV11-2 and TRBJ2-5; weak D call: TRBD2 (5 bases). Trimming pared 0 bases from V and 13 bases from J, leaving 15 bases between. Germline V CDR1 and CDR2: SGHAT, FQNNGV. The CDR3 contains 13 residues. CDR3 bases: TGTGCCAGCAGCTTAGAGCGGGCAGGCCCTCTGTACTTC. Protein: CASSLERAGPLYF.

The chain joins TRBV3-1 (or the pseudogene TRBV3-2) to TRBJ2-1; D may be TRBD2 (6 bases). V was cut by 0 bases and J by 6 bases, with 12 bases left in between. The CDR3 is 15 amino acids. Germline V gives CDR1 LGHDT, CDR2 YNNKEL (reference sequence). The CDR3 sequence is CASSQDLVEGNEQFF. As DNA, the CDR3 is TGTGCCAGCAGCCAAGATCTCGTGGAGGGCAATGAGCAGTTCTTC.

V usage is TRBV4-2 and J usage is TRBJ2-5, with D unclear. This CDR3 is built from 14 residues. V was shortened by 0 bases and J by 6 bases, with 11 bases between the two germline ends. Looked up from germline, CDR1 is LGHNA and CDR2 is YNFKEQ. CDR3 bases: TGTGCCAGCAGCCAAGAGTTGGCAGGCCAGACCCAGTACTTC. This sequence encodes CASSQELAGQTQYF.

The CDR3 is CATSREGTGNEKLFF. In DNA, the CDR3 is TGTGCCACCTCCCGGGAAGGCACGGGGAATGAAAAACTGTTTTTT. The chain employs TRBV10-3 and TRBJ1-4; unclear D gene. The CDR3 is 15 residues long. CDR1 is ENHRY and CDR2 is SYGVKD in the germline V gene. V gave up 10 bases and J gave up 5 bases, with 20 bases separating them.

J is TRBJ1-2 and V is TRBV5-5, with unresolved D. From germline, CDR1 is SGHKS and CDR2 YYEKEE (reference sequence). CDR3 length: 13 amino acids. V gave up 2 bases and J gave up 3 bases, with 8 bases separating them. The CDR3 here is CASSLGGDYGYTF. The CDR3 bases are TGTGCCAGCAGCTTAGGCGGTGACTATGGCTACACCTTC.